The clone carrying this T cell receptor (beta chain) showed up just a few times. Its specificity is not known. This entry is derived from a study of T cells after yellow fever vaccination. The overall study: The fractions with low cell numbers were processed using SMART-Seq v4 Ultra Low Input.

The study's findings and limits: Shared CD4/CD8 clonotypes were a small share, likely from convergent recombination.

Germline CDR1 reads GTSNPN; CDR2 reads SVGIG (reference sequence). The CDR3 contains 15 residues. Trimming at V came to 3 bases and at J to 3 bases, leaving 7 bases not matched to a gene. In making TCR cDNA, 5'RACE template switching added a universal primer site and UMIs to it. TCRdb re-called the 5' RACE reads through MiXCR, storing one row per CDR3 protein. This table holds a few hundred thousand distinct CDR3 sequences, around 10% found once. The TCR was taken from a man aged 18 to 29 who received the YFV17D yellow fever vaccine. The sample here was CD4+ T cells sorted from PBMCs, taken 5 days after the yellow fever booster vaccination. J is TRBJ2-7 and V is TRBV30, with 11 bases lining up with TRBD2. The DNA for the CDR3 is TGTGCCTGGAGCCTAGCGGGGGGCCCCTTCTACGAGCAGTACTTC. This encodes CAWSLAGGPFYEQYF.